Following are 21 T cell receptor beta chains from one sample sequenced in a study of CD8+CD57+ T cells in acquired aplastic anemia. Investigators profiled TCR beta VDJ and CDR3 from genomic DNA template. Each CDR3 protein gets one entry after TCRdb re-called the reads with MiXCR. The sample includes hundreds of thousands of distinct CDR3 sequences, around 68% seen only once; the top ten take 3% to 5%. Sequences were obtained from sorted CD4+, CD8+, or CD8+CD57+ T cells (not recorded which) from PBMCs. These receptors were collected from a human donor in good health, serving as a control.

In its sample, this clonotype was seen once. The chain has TRBV9 and TRBJ2-2; D possibly matches TRBD1 or TRBD2 (6 bases each). V was trimmed by 4 bases and J by 16 bases, leaving 26 bases between them. CDR3 length: 15 residues. The V gene's germline CDR1 is SGDLS and CDR2 YYNGEE. This CDR3 reads CASSRKGSGSGARFF. The CDR3 DNA reads TGTGCCAGCAGCCGGAAGGGTAGCGGCTCAGGGGCGCGGTTTTTT.

This clonotype was seen ten or more times. J is TRBJ2-1 and V is TRBV6-5; 9 bases are shared with TRBD2. With V trimmed by 2 bases and J by 4 bases, 3 bases remained unmatched. There are 15 residues in the CDR3. Looked up from germline, CDR1 is MNHEY and CDR2 is SVGAGI. In DNA form, the CDR3 reads TGTGCCAGCAGTTACCTGACTAGCGGTTACAATGAGCAGTTCTTC. Translating it yields CASSYLTSGYNEQFF.

This clonotype was seen at least ten times. The chain has TRBV20-1 and TRBJ1-2; tentative D call: TRBD1 (5 bases). Trimming took off 6 bases at V and 6 bases at J, with 23 bases between the two ends. The germline V gene encodes CDR1 DFQATT and CDR2 SNEGSKA (reference sequence). The CDR3 consists of 15 residues. CDR3 coding DNA: TGCAGTGCCACGTCGTCGAGGACGGGAGGGGATGGCTACACCTTC. Translating it yields CSATSSRTGGDGYTF.

V gene TRBV20-1 combines with J gene TRBJ1-5; D remains unclear. The CDR3 is 13 amino acids. V gave up 6 bases and J gave up 6 bases, with 15 bases separating them. Germline lookup yields CDR1 DFQATT and CDR2 SNEGSKA (reference sequence). CDR3 nucleotide sequence: TGCAGTGCGCTGGACCTCACGGGTCAGCCCCAGCATTTT. Encoded protein: CSALDLTGQPQHF.

Note on this clonotype: This could be a read error, since a much larger clone is one nucleotide away. V is TRBV6-5 and J is TRBJ1-2, with TRBD1 matching 8 bases. Unmatched junction bases numbered 9, after V lost 8 bases and J lost 4 bases. The CDR3 covers 14 residues. Germline CDR1 and CDR2: MNHEY and SVGAGI. CDR3 amino acids: CASPPGTGIYGYTF. The CDR3, as DNA: TGTGCCAGCCCCCCCGGGACAGGCATCTATGGCTACACCTTC.

This clonotype has at least ten counts. The chain links TRBV7-2 to TRBJ2-5, with 7 nucleotides matching TRBD1. This CDR3 comprises 13 residues. The trim removed 4 bases at V and 5 bases at J, leaving 4 bases unmatched. CDR1 is SGHTA, CDR2 FQGNSA, per germline. The CDR3 region is CASSSGGSETQYF. The DNA of the CDR3 is TGTGCCAGCAGCTCAGGGGGAAGCGAGACCCAGTACTTC.

The chain carries TRBV20-1 and TRBJ2-7; D may match TRBD1 or TRBD2 (5 bases each). Germline loops: CDR1 DFQATT, CDR2 SNEGSKA (reference sequence). V lost 3 bases, J lost 6 bases, and 18 bases lay in between. The CDR3 contains 14 residues. CDR3 DNA: TGCAGTGCTAGCGCACGGGACCCGGGTGGCGAGCAGTACTTC. This sequence encodes CSASARDPGGEQYF.

The chain couples TRBV25-1 to TRBJ2-5; weak D call: TRBD1 (6 bases). V lost 6 bases and J lost 9, with 23 bases in between. Germline V CDR1 and CDR2: MGHDK, SYGVNS. The CDR3 spans 15 residues. In DNA form, the CDR3 reads TGTGCCAGCAGCTTACGGCTAGCAGGGGCTACGGCCCAGTACTTC. Residues: CASSLRLAGATAQYF.

Worth noting for this clonotype: A much larger clone differs by one base, so this may be a read error. The rearrangement joins TRBV5-1 to TRBJ1-4; D might be TRBD1 (5 bases). The germline V and J ends were trimmed by 0 bases and 4 bases, with 7 bases remaining between them. The CDR3 consists of 14 residues. Germline-derived CDR1 and CDR2 are SGHRS and YFSETQ. DNA of the CDR3: TGCGCCAGCAGCTTGGGGGGCCATAATGAAAAACTGTTTTTT. As protein: CASSLGGHNEKLFF.

Notes on this clonotype: An end of the junction differs from the germline gene, which may be a read error. CDR3 region: CACSWSTDTQYF. The CDR3, as DNA: TGCGCCTGCAGTTGGTCAACAGATACGCAGTATTTT. This rearrangement joins TRBV2 to TRBJ2-3; D is unresolved. CDR3 length: 12 amino acids. Germline V CDR1 and CDR2: SNHLY, FYNNEI.

Points on this clonotype: A read error may produce the germline difference seen at one junction end. The gene calls are TRBV19 and TRBJ1-6; D gene uncertain. Germline assignment: CDR1 LNHDA and CDR2 SQIVND (reference sequence). The CDR3 is 16 residues long. The CDR3 loop is CASRPPGRGYKSPLHF. For the CDR3, the DNA is TGTGCCAGCAGACCGCCAGGACGAGGATATAAATCACCCCTCCACTTT.

Only a few counts were recorded for this clonotype. The rearrangement links TRBV12-3 or TRBV12-4 to TRBJ1-5; perhaps TRBD1 as D (6 bases). V was trimmed by 5 bases and J by 0 bases, leaving 26 bases between them. The CDR3 consists of 20 residues. CDR3 loop: CASSQTPGTIGGYSNQPQHF. CDR3 sequence (DNA): TGTGCCAGCAGTCAGACCCCCGGGACAATCGGCGGGTATAGCAATCAGCCCCAGCATTTT.

This clonotype has ten or more counts. V and J are TRBV19 and TRBJ1-2, with D perhaps TRBD1 (5 bases). V was pared by 8 bases and J by 6 bases, with 16 bases between. The CDR3 runs to 13 residues. The V gene's germline CDR1 is LNHDA and CDR2 SQIVND (reference sequence). The CDR3 spells CASLTGGEDGYTF. The DNA for the CDR3 is TGTGCCAGTTTAACGGGGGGAGAGGATGGCTACACCTTC.

Only one count was recorded for this clonotype. This chain links TRBV5-1 with TRBJ1-1; TRBD1 matches at 10 bases. The length of the CDR3 is 15 residues. J gave up 11 bases and V 4 bases, and 14 bases lay outside the gene matches. Germline V CDR1 and CDR2: SGHRS, YFSETQ. The CDR3 bases are TGCGCCAGCAGCCAAGCGGGACAGGGGAACACTGGGGCTTTCTTT. Protein: CASSQAGQGNTGAFF.

This clonotype has only a few counts. This CDR3 reads CSAAGTSGGAFF. The CDR3, as DNA: TGCAGTGCTGCCGGGACTAGCGGGGGGGCTTTCTTT. The rearrangement joins TRBV20-1 to TRBJ1-1, with D perhaps TRBD1 (5 bases). In germline, CDR1 is DFQATT, CDR2 SNEGSKA (reference sequence). The CDR3 is 12 amino acids. V lost 5 bases, J lost 11 bases, and 18 bases lay in between.

The chain joins TRBV19 to TRBJ1-1; D is ambiguous. Germline CDR1 and CDR2: LNHDA and SQIVND (reference sequence). The ends were cut back, 9 bases at V and 0 bases at J, with 14 bases in the middle. This CDR3 is 14 amino acids long. Written as DNA, the CDR3 is TGTGCCAGCAGTGCCGTCGCAGTGAACACTGAAGCTTTCTTT. Its translation is CASSAVAVNTEAFF.

This clonotype occurred many times. V usage is TRBV6-5 and J usage is TRBJ2-7; D possibly corresponds to TRBD1 (5 bases). V lost 8 bases, J lost 3 bases, and 11 bases lay in between. The germline gives CDR1 MNHEY, CDR2 SVGAGI. The CDR3 extends over 12 amino acids. CDR3: CASPGQRYEQYF. For the CDR3, the DNA is TGTGCCAGCCCAGGACAACGCTACGAGCAGTACTTC.

CDR3 protein: CASRLTGGGQPQHF. The CDR3 bases are TGTGCCAGCCGGTTGACAGGGGGAGGACAGCCCCAGCATTTT. This chain joins TRBV12-3 or TRBV12-4 and TRBJ1-5, with TRBD1 matching 9 bases. Unmatched junction bases numbered 9, after V lost 8 bases and J lost 7 bases. The CDR3 length is 14 residues.

Of note for this clonotype: An end of the junction does not agree with germline; a read error may underlie this. The V gene is TRBV15, the J gene TRBJ2-5; D not resolved. The CDR3 runs to 14 residues. Germline-derived CDR1 and CDR2 are LNHNV and YYDKDF (reference sequence). CDR3: CATANRTASDGHTF. CDR3 sequence (DNA): TGTGCCACCGCGAATAGAACAGCATCCGATGGCCACACCTTC.

V is TRBV9 and J is TRBJ2-7; D is possibly TRBD2 (7 bases). V dropped 4 bases and J dropped 13 bases, with 27 bases sitting between them. In germline, CDR1 is SGDLS, CDR2 YYNGEE. This CDR3 spans 15 amino acids. The chain's CDR3 is CASSQVGAGEKLFYF. The CDR3 DNA sequence: TGTGCCAGCAGCCAGGTGGGGGCGGGAGAAAAACTGTTTTACTTC.

This chain uses TRBV11-2 with TRBJ1-4; D uncertain. V was pared by 5 bases and J by 5 bases, with 18 bases between. The CDR3 has 16 residues. Per the germline V gene, CDR1 is SGHAT and CDR2 is FQNNGV. The CDR3 region has the DNA TGTGCCAGCAGCCCCCCCATGGGTGGGGAGAATGAAAAACTGTTTTTT. It translates to CASSPPMGGENEKLFF. The variable domain in full, completed from reference TRBV11-2 and TRBJ1-4, reads EAGVAQSPRYKIIEKRQSVAFWCNPISGHATLYWYQQILGQGPKLLIQFQNNGVVDDSQLPKDRFSAERLKGVDSTLKIQPAKLEDSAVYLCASSPPMGGENEKLFFGSGTQLSVL.